The source of this TCR beta chain is a study of cytomegalovirus exposure and HLA in healthy donors (dated by TCRdb to the late 2010s). Background for the entire study: An earlier analysis of 587 of the donors reported roughly 300 Gb of sequence data and 90 million to 120 million unique TCR beta sequences obtained from roughly 170 million T cells. An early release that covered about 600 HLA-typed donors contained 250 to 350 gigabases of sequencing data and 80 million or so unique TCR sequences. The genetic ancestry cluster associated with self-reported Caucasian donors included 81% of the 350 to 500 genotyped donors. The study aimed to test whether cataloging public T cell receptors could reveal signatures of past pathogen exposure. The study profiled the T cell repertoires of fewer than 850 subjects by immunosequencing and related them to cytomegalovirus serostatus. A separate validation cohort of about 110 different subjects was used in addition to the 666-subject first cohort. To predict cytomegalovirus infection status, the study brought together high-throughput TCR immunosequencing, statistical association of individual TCRs with disease status, and machine learning. In a later analysis, previously published TCR beta repertoires from more than 500 donors were re-analyzed and high-resolution HLA genotyping was added so that TCR occurrence patterns could be studied. In the later analysis, no new phenotypic data were used to find candidate immune exposures; instead, reliance was placed on TCR beta sequences and their occurrence across donors. An earlier analysis of fewer than 750 of the donors used high-throughput TCR beta sequencing to judge whether each TCR beta V gene segment behaved as functional or pseudogenic. Donor age, sex, ethnicity and CMV serostatus were compiled together with the repertoire data. Genome-wide SNP genotypes for about 55% of the roughly 670 donors were used in a later genetic analysis, which treated that subset as a discovery cohort. All discovery cohort repertoires had been generated using a single sequencing platform. HLA typing covered class I and class II loci at four-digit resolution. Typing coverage differed by locus: A, B, C, DRB1 and DQB1 were typed in about 620-630 donors, DQA1 in 500 to 550, DPA1 in around 600, and DPB1 in roughly 470. Because of strong linkage in the cohort, five DR-DQ haplotypes were treated as single units for association and clustering. Across 300 to 400 genotyped donors of the cohort, an average of approximately 240,000 unique TCR beta nucleotide sequences per donor were sequenced, and about a sixth of those sequences were non-productive. The paper's findings and limits, for the study overall: Strong co-occurrence of HLA alleles, especially DR and DQ, made assigning TCR associations to individual alleles difficult. This cohort had only TCR beta chains sequenced, and the lack of alpha or paired-chain data limited which features could be detected. According to a later analysis, parvovirus B19, influenza, CMV and Epstein-Barr virus appeared linked to several top co-occurrence clusters. Immune exposure information for the cohort was limited to CMV serostatus. A later analysis found that most CMV-associated TCR beta chains appeared HLA-restricted, with HLA associations seemingly driven largely by CMV exposure. An earlier analysis of approximately 590 of the donors showed that most TCR beta V segments appeared in productive rearrangements either about 87% or about 30% of the time, which broadly matched IMGT annotations. The earlier analysis of 587 of the donors excluded some 15 rarely observed V segments, including chromosome 9 orphons, because counts were too low. A further reported finding was that TCR beta sequences accurately predicted the HLA-A and HLA-B alleles for most subjects in the first cohort. Because the 87-base-pair reads could not distinguish some IMGT-functional V segments, including TRBV6-2 and TRBV6-3, those segments were excluded. In a later analysis, HLA-associated TCR beta chains were found to be more clonally expanded and to have lower generation probabilities than equally common non-associated chains. Because HLA typing was unavailable for some donors at each locus, only the typed subset was used in association tests. A later genetic analysis reported fewer N-insertions in productive TCRs among donors in an Asian-associated ancestry cluster than the 666-donor mean. In vitro tests confirmed that a few of the cytomegalovirus-associated TCR beta chains recognize cytomegalovirus antigens. The authors suggested that the approach could potentially be generalized to other disease states and immunological phenotypes. Presence/absence analyses assumed roughly uniform sequencing depth across donors, an assumption that may not hold. Correlated functional status among segregating V segments might be attributable to linkage disequilibrium, but an unknown experimental factor could not be ruled out. At a false discovery rate of 0.05, a later analysis linked around 17,000 TCR beta sequences to specific HLA alleles. A later analysis found that TCR association rates varied across HLA loci, with DRB1 alleles showing the most associated TCRs and HLA-C alleles the fewest. The classifier was reported to diagnose cytomegalovirus status with high specificity and sensitivity in both the original and validation cohorts. A cluster of highly shared sequence variants was judged likely to be a technical artifact of the sequencing pipeline. In a later genetic analysis, a missense DCLRE1C variant was associated with V-gene and J-gene trimming of TCR beta chains, and the association was replicated in an independent cohort. Most TCR sequences were seen in very few donors, while some public TCRs were found in many individuals. The study listed 150 to 200 TCR beta chains as associated with cytomegalovirus.

To note about this clone: The clone's antigen remains unknown. Base qualities are missing; no much larger clone stands one base away.

In total, approximately 690 healthy bone marrow donors made up the cohort. At the time of sampling, every cohort member was nominally healthy, though immune exposures that went unrecorded were likely present. The donor was CMV seropositive and belonged to the group of 250 to 300 seropositive cohort members. Each donor provided a peripheral blood sample, and peripheral blood mononuclear cells were used for TCR beta sequencing. Genomic DNA was extracted from the blood cell samples with the Qiagen DNeasy Blood Extraction Kit. The library was built by means of the immunoSEQ multiplex PCR assay. The multiplex PCR relied on a mix of 60 forward primers for TCR Vbeta segments and 13 reverse primers for TCR Jbeta segments. Amplification of the CDR3 region of rearranged TCR beta genes was performed with a multiplex PCR assay on genomic DNA. The Illumina HiSeq System was used to sequence the amplified TCR beta libraries as 87-base-pair reads. The authors processed their data as follows. A later analysis tallied 75 million to 95 million unique TCR beta chains across the approximately 670 repertoires, and approximately 9.9 million of those chains were shared by two or more donors. A nearest-neighbor algorithm error-corrected the raw reads and collapsed the reads into unique sequences, merging closely related sequences to remove PCR and sequencing errors. To assign V, D and J gene segments, CDR3 sequences were aligned to IMGT reference sequences. For a sequence to be retained, at least a six-nucleotide match to both a V gene segment and a J gene segment was required. A rearrangement was called productive if the CDR3 had no stop codons and remained in frame with V and J, and every other rearrangement was called non-productive. Following IMGT convention, CDR3 was defined as the stretch from the second conserved V-encoded cysteine up to the conserved J-encoded phenylalanine. Sequences without an unambiguous match to a single V gene segment were excluded from the earlier analysis of a few hundred of the donors. In an earlier analysis of several hundred of the donors, V segments were called functional above 56.7% productive rearrangements and were called segregating when the between-donor standard deviation exceeded 5%. A statistical classification framework was built to diagnose cytomegalovirus status from the catalog of TCR beta chain sequences. V and J gene assignment, in a later analysis, came from comparing TCR nucleotide sequences with IMGT/GENE-DB human TR gene sequences. The TCRdist pipeline was used in a later analysis to assign CDR3 sequences and most-parsimonious VDJ recombination scenarios. In a later analysis, every TCR beta chain was defined by the combination of its CDR3 amino acid sequence and its V-gene family, and reads without a unique V-gene family were dropped. As a way to deal with suspected cross-contamination and a sequencing artifact, a later analysis dropped approximately 590 nucleotide sequences that were highly shared and had low generation probability. For each public chain, a later analysis derived a clonal expansion index from normalized ranks of inferred template counts within each repertoire. A later analysis computed generation probabilities with a VDJ recombination model fitted to out-of-frame rearrangements, and checked the results against IGoR. In a later analysis, TCR-TCR, TCR-HLA and TCR-CMV co-occurrence was scored with hypergeometric tests, and a repertoire-size bias correction was applied to TCR pairs. In a later analysis, false discovery rates were estimated by permuting HLA or CMV assignments 20 times. In a later analysis, co-occurring TCRs were grouped using DBSCAN, and TCRdist sequence similarity was added for clustering within HLA-allele-positive subsets. Repertoires with fewer than 30,000 or more than 120,000 public chains were left out of co-occurrence clustering, as were four to six repertoires with anomalous nucleotide sharing. Drawn from immuneACCESS, this table holds only the in-frame rearrangements with V and J called that TCRdb kept. Clones are partly lost; checked studies trace under half to an unresolved V gene and leave the rest unexplained. Clone size and V and J calls were adopted from that table, with D and trimming inferred from the DNA. The sample table holds 40,000 to 55,000 clones, of which around 80% were seen once. The top ten clones comprise roughly 2.3% of the sample.

Via the germline V gene, CDR1 is SGHVS and CDR2 FQNEAQ. The CDR3 covers 13 residues, taking in both the cysteine and the phenylalanine. Only CDR3 DNA remains: 39 bases, in frame from the first base. The trim is 5 bases for V and 1 base for J, with a gap of 8 bases between the germline ends. The chain employs TRBV7-8 and TRBJ1-2; possibly the D gene is TRBD1, per 5 matching bases. This sequence was found in a boy aged 5-17 years in good health and CMV-seropositive. Sequenced: PBMCs. The base sequence is TGTGCCAGCAGCGACGGGGGTAACTATGGCTACACCTTC. Protein translation: CASSDGGNYGYTF. The full variable domain, completed from the reference TRBV7-8 and TRBJ1-2 proteins outside the CDR3, reads GAGVSQSPRYKVAKRGQDVALRCDPISGHVSLFWYQQALGQGPEFLTYFQNEAQLDKSGLPSDRFFAERPEGSVSTLKIQRTQQEDSAVYLCASSDGGNYGYTFGSGTRLTVV.